This T cell receptor (beta chain) was retrieved from a study of CD8 T cells in ankylosing spondylitis. Libraries of TCR beta came from quantitative 5'-RACE with molecular barcodes. MiXCR was run by TCRdb on the 5' RACE reads, yielding one entry per CDR3 protein. The sample lists approximately 250,000 distinct CDR3 sequences; roughly 25% were seen once. Study results and limitations: Clones tied to disease were said to be significantly enriched in matched ankylosing spondylitis synovial fluid. Certain motif variants had earlier appeared in reactive arthritis synovial fluid and blood.

This CDR3 contains 13 residues. In germline, CDR1 is LGHDT, CDR2 YNNKEL (reference sequence). Germline trimming cut 7 bases from V and 5 bases from J; bases unmatched to any gene: 5. For this clonotype: Its antigen is undetermined.

The source material was blood, either unsorted or a sorted T cell fraction (not recorded which). The J gene is TRBJ2-7, the V gene TRBV3-1, with TRBD1 matching over 10 bases. The receptor was isolated from a male donor with ankylosing spondylitis or in good health (not recorded which). The CDR3 coding sequence is TGTGCCAGCACCAGACAGGGGGCTGACGAGCAGTACTTC. Encoded protein: CASTRQGADEQYF.